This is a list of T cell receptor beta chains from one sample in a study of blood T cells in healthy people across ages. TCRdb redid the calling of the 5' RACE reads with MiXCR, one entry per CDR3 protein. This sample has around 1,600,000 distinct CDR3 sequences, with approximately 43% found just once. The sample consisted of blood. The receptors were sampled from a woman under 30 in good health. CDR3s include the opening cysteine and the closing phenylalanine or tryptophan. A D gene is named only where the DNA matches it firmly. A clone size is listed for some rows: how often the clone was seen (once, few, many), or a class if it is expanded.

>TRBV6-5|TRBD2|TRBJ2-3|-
TGTGCCAGCAGTCGTCGGGGGGGCCCAGATACGCAGTATTTT
CASSRRGGPDTQYF
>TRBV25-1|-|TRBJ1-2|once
TGTGCCAGCAGCGCAACCCTGAGGGGCTACACCTTC
CASSATLRGYTF
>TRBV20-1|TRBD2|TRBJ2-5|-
TGCAGTGCTACTAGCGGGAACCCCAGGGAGACCCAGTACTTC
CSATSGNPRETQYF
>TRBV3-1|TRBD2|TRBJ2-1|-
TGTGCCAGCAGCCGAGTACTAGCGAACCTCGGGAATGAGCAGTTCTTC
CASSRVLANLGNEQFF
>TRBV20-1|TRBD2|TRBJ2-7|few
TGCAGTGCTAGAAACCCGGGACTAGCGGTCTACGAGCAGTACTTC
CSARNPGLAVYEQYF
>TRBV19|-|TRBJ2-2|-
TGTGCCAGTAGTGCCCCCCGAGGGCAAACGAACACCGGGGAGCTGTTTTTT
CASSAPRGQTNTGELFF
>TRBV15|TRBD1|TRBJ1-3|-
TGTGCCACCAGCAGAGTAACGGACAGGGGCCTCCGAAACACCATATATTTT
CATSRVTDRGLRNTIYF
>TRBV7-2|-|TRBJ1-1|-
TGTGCCAGCAGCCAGGGGCGCGGACCGGGTTGGACTTTCTTT
CASSQGRGPGWTFF
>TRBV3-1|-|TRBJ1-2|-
TGTGCCAGCAGCCCCCTGGAGGGAGTTAACTATGGCTACACCTTC
CASSPLEGVNYGYTF
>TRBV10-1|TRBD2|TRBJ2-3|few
TGCGCCAGCAGTGAGTTAATAGCGGGGAGCACAGATACGCAGTATTTT
CASSELIAGSTDTQYF
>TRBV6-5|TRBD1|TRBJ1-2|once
TGTGCCAGCACCAGGACAGGGGGCAACTATGGCTACACCTTC
CASTRTGGNYGYTF
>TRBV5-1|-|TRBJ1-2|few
TGCGCCAGCAGCTCCAGACAGAACTCGTATGGCTACACCTTC
CASSSRQNSYGYTF
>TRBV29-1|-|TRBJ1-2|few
TGCAGCGTTGAAATGGACAGAAGCTATGGCTACACCTTC
CSVEMDRSYGYTF
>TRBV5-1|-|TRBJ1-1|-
TGCGCCAGCGGAAGAGACAGCCAGAACACTGAAGCTTTCTTT
CASGRDSQNTEAFF
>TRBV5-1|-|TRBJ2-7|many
TGCGCCAGCAGCCCTGGCCTAGGACAGCTCTACGAGCAGTACTTC
CASSPGLGQLYEQYF
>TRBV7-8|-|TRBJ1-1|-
TGTGCCAGCAGCTTGACCATGGACACTGAAGCTTTCTTT
CASSLTMDTEAFF
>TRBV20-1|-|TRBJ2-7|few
TGCAGTGCTAGGGGTGGACACGGGAGCTCCTACGAGCAGTACTTC
CSARGGHGSSYEQYF
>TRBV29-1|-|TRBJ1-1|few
TGCAGCGCTAAGACCATCACGGCTTTCTTT
CSAKTITAFF
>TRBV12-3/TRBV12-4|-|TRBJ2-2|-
TGTGCCAGCAGTTCCGACCCAGAGAACACCGGGGAGCTGCTTTTT
CASSSDPENTGELLF
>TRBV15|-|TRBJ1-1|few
TGTGCCACCAGCGCTAACCCGGATCTGAACACTGAAGCTTTCTTT
CATSANPDLNTEAFF
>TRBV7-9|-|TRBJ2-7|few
TGTGCCAGCAGCCACGGGGGACGGTCGGATTCTACCTACGAGCAGTACTTC
CASSHGGRSDSTYEQYF
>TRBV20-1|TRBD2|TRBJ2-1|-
TGCAGTGCGCCTAGCGGCCTCAATGAGCAGTTCTTC
CSAPSGLNEQFF